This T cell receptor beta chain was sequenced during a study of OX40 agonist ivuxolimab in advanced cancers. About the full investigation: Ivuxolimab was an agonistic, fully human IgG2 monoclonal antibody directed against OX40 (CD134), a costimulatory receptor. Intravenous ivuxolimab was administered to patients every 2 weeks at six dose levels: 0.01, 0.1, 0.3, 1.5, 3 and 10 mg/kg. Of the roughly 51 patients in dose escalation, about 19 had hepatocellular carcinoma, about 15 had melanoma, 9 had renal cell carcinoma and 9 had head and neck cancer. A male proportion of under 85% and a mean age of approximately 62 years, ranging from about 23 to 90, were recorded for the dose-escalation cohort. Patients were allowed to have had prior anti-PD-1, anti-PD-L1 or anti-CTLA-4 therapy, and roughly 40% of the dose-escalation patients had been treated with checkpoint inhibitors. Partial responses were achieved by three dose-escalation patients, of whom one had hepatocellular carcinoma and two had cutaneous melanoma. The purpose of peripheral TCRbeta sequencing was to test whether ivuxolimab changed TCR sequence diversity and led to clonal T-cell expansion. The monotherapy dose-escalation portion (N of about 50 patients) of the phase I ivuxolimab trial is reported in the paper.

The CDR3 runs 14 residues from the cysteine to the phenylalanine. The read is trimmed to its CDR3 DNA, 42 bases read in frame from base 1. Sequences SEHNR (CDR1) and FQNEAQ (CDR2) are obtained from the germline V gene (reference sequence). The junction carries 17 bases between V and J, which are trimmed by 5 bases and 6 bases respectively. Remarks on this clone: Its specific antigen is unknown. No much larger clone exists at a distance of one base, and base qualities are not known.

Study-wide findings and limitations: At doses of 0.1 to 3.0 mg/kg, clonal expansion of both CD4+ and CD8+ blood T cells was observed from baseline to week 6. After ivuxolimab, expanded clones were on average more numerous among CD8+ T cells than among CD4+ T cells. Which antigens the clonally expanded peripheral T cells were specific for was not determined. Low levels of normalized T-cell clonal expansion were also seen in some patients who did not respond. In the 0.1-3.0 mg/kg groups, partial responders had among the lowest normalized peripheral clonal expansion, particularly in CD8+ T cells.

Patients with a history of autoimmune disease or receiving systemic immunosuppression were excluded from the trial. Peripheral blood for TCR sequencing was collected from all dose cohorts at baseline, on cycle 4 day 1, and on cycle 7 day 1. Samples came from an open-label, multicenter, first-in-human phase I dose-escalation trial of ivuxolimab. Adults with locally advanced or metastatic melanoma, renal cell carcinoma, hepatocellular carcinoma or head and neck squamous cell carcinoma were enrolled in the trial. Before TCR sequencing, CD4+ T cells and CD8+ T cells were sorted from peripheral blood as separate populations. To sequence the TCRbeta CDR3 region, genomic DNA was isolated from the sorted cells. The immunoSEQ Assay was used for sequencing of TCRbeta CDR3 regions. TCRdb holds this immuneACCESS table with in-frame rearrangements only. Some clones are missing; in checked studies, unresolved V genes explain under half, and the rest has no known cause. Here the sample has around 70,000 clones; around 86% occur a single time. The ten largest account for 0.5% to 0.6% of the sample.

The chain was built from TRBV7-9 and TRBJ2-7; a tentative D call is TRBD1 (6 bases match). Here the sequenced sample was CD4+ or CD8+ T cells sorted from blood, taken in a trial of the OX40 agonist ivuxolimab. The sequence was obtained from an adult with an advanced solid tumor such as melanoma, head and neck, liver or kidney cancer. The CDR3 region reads CASSIYRVTPEQYF. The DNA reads TGTGCCAGCAGCATTTACAGGGTTACGCCCGAGCAGTACTTC.